The clone carrying this T cell receptor delta chain was detected ten times or more. A far larger clone is off by one base, so a read error is likely. Different DNA sequences within this sample yield the same CDR3. This sample was taken from a study of γδ T cells in repeated Plasmodium falciparum infection. Study-level information: Donors were malaria-exposed Malian children or age- and gender-matched Australian children.

With CATT, TCRdb re-called clones from the multiplex PCR reads. The repertoire holds approximately 50,000 delta-chain clones, with about 2% as singletons. Sequences were obtained from gamma-delta T cells from blood. The source of this sequence is a pool of human donors (malaria-infected and uninfected, not separated).

The CDR3 DNA follows: TGTGCTTATAGGAGCTTCTACTTCCCCTGGGGATACTTGTACACCGATAAGCTCATCTTT. It specifies CAYRSFYFPWGYLYTDKLIF. V and J are TRAV38-2/DV8 and TRDJ1, with TRDD3 identical over 8 bases. Germline V lookup: CDR1 TSESDYY, CDR2 QEAYKQQN. The CDR3 is 20 residues long.